The rows below give T cell receptor beta chains drawn from one sample of a study of breast tumors, draining lymph nodes, adjacent tissues. TCRdb re-called the multiplex PCR reads through MiXCR, storing one row per CDR3 protein. This table has 30,000 to 35,000 distinct CDR3 sequences, 60% to 80% appearing once. What was sequenced was breast tumor tissue. The source is a female donor with breast cancer. Some clones in this sample may be carry-over from other donors' samples. Both conserved end residues are part of each CDR3. The D gene is left open where the match is weak. Some rows mark clone size as missing; the rest say once, few, many or name a class of expanded clone.

.	TRBV30	TRBJ2-1	TRBD2	TGTGGTCTGACTAGCGGGGGGAGCTCCTACAATGAGCAGTTCTTC	CGLTSGGSSYNEQFF
.	TRBV2	TRBJ2-7	.	TGTGCCAGCAGTGAAGACCGCCTCGGTGAGCAGTACTTC	CASSEDRLGEQYF
.	TRBV5-6	TRBJ1-2	TRBD1	TGTGCCAGCAGCGAGCAGGGGGCCCATGGCTACACCTTC	CASSEQGAHGYTF
once	TRBV6-5	TRBJ2-5	TRBD2	TGTGCCGGCAGTCACTCGAGCGGGGGGCAAGAGACCCAGTGCTTC	CAGSHSSGGQETQCF
once	TRBV7-2	TRBJ2-7	TRBD2	TGTGCCAGCAGCTCGCGACTAGCGGATTACGAGCAGTACTTC	CASSSRLADYEQYF
once	TRBV20-1	TRBJ1-2	TRBD1	TGCAGTGCTAGAGCCGGGACAGGGGTGGGGGGCTACACCTTC	CSARAGTGVGGYTF
.	TRBV7-2	TRBJ1-2	.	.	CASSFGIFSYGCTF
.	TRBV2	TRBJ2-7	.	TGTGCCAGCAGTGTCGGGGCTTACCAGGGGCAGTACTTC	CASSVGAYQGQYF
.	TRBV7-9	TRBJ2-7	TRBD1	TGTGCCACCCGGGACAGTCATTCCTACGAGCAGTACTTC	CATRDSHSYEQYF
.	TRBV4-2	TRBJ2-7	.	TGTGCCAGCAGCCAAGCCACCGGGACCTACGAGCAGTACTTC	CASSQATGTYEQYF
.	TRBV9	TRBJ2-7	TRBD2	TGTGCCAGCAGCGTAGAGTCTAGCGGGAGGGCCTACGAGCAGTACTTC	CASSVESSGRAYEQYF
.	TRBV20-1	TRBJ1-5	.	TGCAGTGCTAGAGATCTGGTAGCGGGAGTGTTAAATGAGCCCCAGCATTTT	CSARDLVAGVLNEPQHF
.	TRBV20-1	TRBJ2-7	.	TGCAGTGCTAGAGATACGGCTCAAAAGCAGTACTTC	CSARDTAQKQYF
.	TRBV5-4	TRBJ2-7	.	TGTGCCAGCAGCCTGTCCGGGGCCTCCTACGAGCAGTACTTC	CASSLSGASYEQYF
.	TRBV2	TRBJ2-5	.	TGTGCCAGCAGTCGTCAGGGATTAGAGACCCAGTACTTC	CASSRQGLETQYF
.	TRBV25-1	TRBJ1-4	.	TGTGCCAGCAGTGATTCATTAACCGAGGAAAAACTGTTTTTT	CASSDSLTEEKLFF
.	TRBV2	TRBJ2-3	TRBD1	TGTGCCAGCAGGGACAGGGGGCGAGATACGCAGTATTTT	CASRDRGRDTQYF
many	TRBV5-6	TRBJ1-2	TRBD1	TGTGCCAGCAGCTTCATGGGACAGGCGGATGGCTACACCTTC	CASSFMGQADGYTF
.	TRBV14	TRBJ2-1	TRBD1	TGTGCCAGCAGCCTCGGGACAGCCTACAATGAGCAGTCCTTC	CASSLGTAYNEQSF
many	TRBV10-3	TRBJ2-1	TRBD2	TGTGCCATCAGCCTGGGGGAGGGCGGCGAGCAGTTCTTC	CAISLGEGGEQFF
.	TRBV5-1	TRBJ1-3	.	TGCGCCAGCAGCTTGGTAGCAGGTCTTTCCTCTGGAAACACCATATATTTT	CASSLVAGLSSGNTIYF
.	TRBV30	TRBJ2-7	.	TGTGCCTGGTCCACAGGGAACGAGCAGTACTTC	CAWSTGNEQYF
.	TRBV20-1	TRBJ1-3	TRBD1	TGCAGTGCAACGACAGGGATAGGAAACACCATATATTTT	CSATTGIGNTIYF
.	TRBV2	TRBJ2-1	TRBD2	TGTGCCGGCAGTTGGACTAGCGGGAGCTCCTACAATGAGCAGTTCTTC	CAGSWTSGSSYNEQFF
.	TRBV24-1	TRBJ2-3	.	TGTGCCACCAGTGACATTGAAGAACGGACAGCCACAGATACGCAGTATTTT	CATSDIEERTATDTQYF
once	TRBV5-1	TRBJ2-1	TRBD1	TGCGCCAGCAGCTCCCTGGACAGGTCCTACAATGAGCAGTTCTTC	CASSSLDRSYNEQFF
.	TRBV7-2	TRBJ2-7	TRBD1	TGTGCCAGCAGCTTAGCCCCCCCGGGACAGGGGGTTGGAGAGCAGTACTTC	CASSLAPPGQGVGEQYF
.	TRBV20-1	TRBJ2-3	TRBD1	TGCAGTGCTAGGGGACAGGGCTTGGCAGATACGCAGTATTTT	CSARGQGLADTQYF
.	TRBV7-3	TRBJ2-2	TRBD1	TGTGCCAGCAGTAAGACAGGGGGAGACACCGGGGAGCTGTTTTTT	CASSKTGGDTGELFF
.	TRBV6-5	TRBJ1-4	TRBD1	TGCGCCAGCAGGACGACAGGGGGCAATGAAAAACTGTTTTTT	CASRTTGGNEKLFF
few	TRBV7-8	TRBJ2-7	.	TGTGCCAGCAGCCCCTGGACACCAGGAGGGTACGAGCAGTACTTC	CASSPWTPGGYEQYF
.	TRBV7-9	TRBJ2-7	TRBD1	TGTGCCAGCATACAGGAGGCAGGGGGCGGCTACGAGCAGTACTTC	CASIQEAGGGYEQYF
medium-sized	TRBV11-2	TRBJ2-7	TRBD1	TGTGCCAGCAGCCGTGACAGGGACTCCTACGAGCAGTACTTC	CASSRDRDSYEQYF
many	TRBV12-3/TRBV12-4	TRBJ2-2	TRBD2	TGTGCCAGCAGTCCACCGGGACTAGCACAATCCGGGGAGCTGTTTTTT	CASSPPGLAQSGELFF
.	TRBV5-1	TRBJ2-1	TRBD1	TGCGCCAGCAGCTTAGACAGGGTATTGGGTAATGAGCAGTTCTTC	CASSLDRVLGNEQFF